Given below is one T cell receptor beta chain in context. Antigen: not known. The patients all showed relapse after autologous stem cell transplantation, while their brentuximab vedotin exposure varied. J gave up 3 bases and V 4 bases, and 3 bases lay outside the gene matches. Germline V gene lookup returns CDR1 MNHEY and CDR2 SVGAGI. The CDR3 has 14 residues. This table comes from immunoSEQ multiplex PCR, and its TCRdb copy is limited to in-frame clones, with some not included. The sample lists about 24,000 clones; 60% to 80% were seen once. The sample belongs to a study of PD-1 blockade in classical Hodgkin lymphoma. Study-level points and caveats: Anyone who began nivolumab under 1 year after ASCT was excluded. Reports indicated that newly diagnosed patients had lower baseline TCR diversity than healthy donors did.

This clonotype was obtained from a human donor with classical Hodgkin lymphoma. The material was peripheral blood mononuclear cells (PBMCs), obtained at baseline. The genes are TRBV6-5 and TRBJ1-5; 7 bases are a match to TRBD1. In DNA form, the CDR3 reads TGTGCCAGCAGTTCGACAGGGACCAATCAGCCCCAGCATTTT. This gives the protein CASSSTGTNQPQHF.